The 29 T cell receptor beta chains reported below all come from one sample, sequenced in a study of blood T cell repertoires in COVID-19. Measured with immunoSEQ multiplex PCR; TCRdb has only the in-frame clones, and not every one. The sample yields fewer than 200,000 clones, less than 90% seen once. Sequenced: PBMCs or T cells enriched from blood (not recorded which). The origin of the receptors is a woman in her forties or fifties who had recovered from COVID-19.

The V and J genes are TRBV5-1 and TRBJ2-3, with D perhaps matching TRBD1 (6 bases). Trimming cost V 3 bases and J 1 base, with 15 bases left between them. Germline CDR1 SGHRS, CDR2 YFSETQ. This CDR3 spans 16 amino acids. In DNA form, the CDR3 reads TGCGCCAGCAGCTCCTCCCGGGACACCCGCACAGATACGCAGTATTTT. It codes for CASSSSRDTRTDTQYF.

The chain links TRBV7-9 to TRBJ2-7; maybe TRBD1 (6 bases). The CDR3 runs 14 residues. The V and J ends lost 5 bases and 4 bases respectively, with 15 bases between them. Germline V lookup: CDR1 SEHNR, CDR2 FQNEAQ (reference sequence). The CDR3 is CASSEGQGTYEQYV. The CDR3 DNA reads TGTGCCAGCAGCGAAGGGCAGGGGACGTACGAGCAGTACGTC.

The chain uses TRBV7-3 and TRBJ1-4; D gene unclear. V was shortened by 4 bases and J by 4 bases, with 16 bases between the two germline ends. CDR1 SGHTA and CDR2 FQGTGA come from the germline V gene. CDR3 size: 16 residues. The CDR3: CASSSAGYFGNEKLFF. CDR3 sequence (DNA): TGTGCCAGCAGCTCGGCGGGGTATTTCGGTAATGAAAAACTGTTTTTT.

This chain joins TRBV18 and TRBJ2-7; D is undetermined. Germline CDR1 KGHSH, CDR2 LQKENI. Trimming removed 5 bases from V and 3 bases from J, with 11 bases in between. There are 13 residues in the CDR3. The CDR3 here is CASSSGSSYEQYV. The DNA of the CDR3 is TGTGCCAGCTCATCTGGGTCTAGCTACGAGCAGTACGTC.

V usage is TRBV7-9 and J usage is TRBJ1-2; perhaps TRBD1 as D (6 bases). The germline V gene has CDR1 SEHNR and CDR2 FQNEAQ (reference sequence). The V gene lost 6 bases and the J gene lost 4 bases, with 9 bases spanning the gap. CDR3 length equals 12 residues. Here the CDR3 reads CASSPTGYGYTF. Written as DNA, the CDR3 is TGTGCCAGCAGTCCGACAGGCTATGGCTACACCTTC.

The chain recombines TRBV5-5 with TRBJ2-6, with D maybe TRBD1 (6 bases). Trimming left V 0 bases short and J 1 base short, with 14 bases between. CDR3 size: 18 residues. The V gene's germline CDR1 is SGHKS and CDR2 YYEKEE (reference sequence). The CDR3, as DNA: TGTGCCAGCAGCTTGGACAGGGCCCCCTTTTCTGGGGCCAACGTCCTGACTTTC. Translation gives CASSLDRAPFSGANVLTF.

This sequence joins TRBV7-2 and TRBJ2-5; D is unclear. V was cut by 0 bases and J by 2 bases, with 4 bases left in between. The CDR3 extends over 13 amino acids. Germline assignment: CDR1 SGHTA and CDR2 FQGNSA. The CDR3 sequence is CASSLASQETQYF. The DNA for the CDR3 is TGTGCCAGCAGCTTAGCGTCACAAGAGACCCAGTACTTC. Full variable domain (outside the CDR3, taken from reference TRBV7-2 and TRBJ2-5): GAGVSQSPSNKVTEKGKDVELRCDPISGHTALYWYRQSLGQGLEFLIYFQGNSAPDKSGLPSDRFSAERTGGSVSTLTIQRTQQEDSAVYLCASSLASQETQYFGPGTRLLVL.

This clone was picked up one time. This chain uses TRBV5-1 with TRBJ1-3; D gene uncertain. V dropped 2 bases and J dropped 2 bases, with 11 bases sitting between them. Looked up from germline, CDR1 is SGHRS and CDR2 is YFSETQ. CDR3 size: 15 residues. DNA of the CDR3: TGCGCCAGCAGCTTTGGAGCCGCGGCTGGAAACACCATATATTTT. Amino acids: CASSFGAAAGNTIYF.

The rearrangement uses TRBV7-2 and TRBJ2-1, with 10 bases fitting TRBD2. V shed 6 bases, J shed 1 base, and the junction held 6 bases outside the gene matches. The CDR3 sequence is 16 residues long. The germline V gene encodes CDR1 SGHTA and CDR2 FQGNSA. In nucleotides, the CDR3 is TGTGCCAGCAGAAAAAGCGGGAGGGGGTCCTACAATGAGCAGTTCTTC. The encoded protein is CASRKSGRGSYNEQFF.

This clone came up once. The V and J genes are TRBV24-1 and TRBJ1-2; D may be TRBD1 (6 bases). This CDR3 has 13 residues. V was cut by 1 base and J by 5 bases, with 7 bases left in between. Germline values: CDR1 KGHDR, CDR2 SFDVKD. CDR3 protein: CATSDLGQYGYTF. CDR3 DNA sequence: TGTGCCACCAGTGATTTAGGACAGTATGGCTACACCTTC.

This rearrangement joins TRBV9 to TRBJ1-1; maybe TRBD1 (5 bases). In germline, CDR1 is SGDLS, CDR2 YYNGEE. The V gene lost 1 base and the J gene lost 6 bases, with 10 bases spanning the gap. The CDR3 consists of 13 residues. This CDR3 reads CASSVIGGAEAFF. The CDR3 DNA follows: TGTGCCAGCAGCGTAATCGGGGGGGCTGAAGCTTTCTTT.

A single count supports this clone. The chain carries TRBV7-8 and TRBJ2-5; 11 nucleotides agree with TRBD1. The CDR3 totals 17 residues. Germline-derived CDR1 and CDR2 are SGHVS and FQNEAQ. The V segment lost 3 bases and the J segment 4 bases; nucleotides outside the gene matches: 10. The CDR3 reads CASSFRRPGTGGETQYF. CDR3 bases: TGTGCCAGCAGCTTCCGGCGCCCCGGGACAGGGGGAGAGACCCAGTACTTC.

The CDR3 protein is CSVRKDRGEKLFF. The DNA of the CDR3 is TGCAGCGTCAGAAAGGACAGGGGAGAAAAACTGTTTTTT. J is TRBJ1-4 and V is TRBV29-1; 9 bases agree with TRBD1. The germline gives CDR1 SQVTM, CDR2 ANQGSEA. The CDR3 loop spans 13 amino acids. The ends lost 6 bases at V and 8 bases at J; junction bases unmatched: 7.

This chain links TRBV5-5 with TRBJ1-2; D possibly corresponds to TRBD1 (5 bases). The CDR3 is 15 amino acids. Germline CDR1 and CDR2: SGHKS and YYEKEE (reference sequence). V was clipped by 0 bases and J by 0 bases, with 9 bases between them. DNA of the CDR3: TGTGCCAGCAGCTTGGGACAGAATACTAACTATGGCTACACCTTC. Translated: CASSLGQNTNYGYTF. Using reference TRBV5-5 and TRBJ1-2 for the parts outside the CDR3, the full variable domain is DAGVTQSPTHLIKTRGQQVTLRCSPISGHKSVSWYQQVLGQGPQFIFQYYEKEERGRGNFPDRFSARQFPNYSSELNVNALLLGDSALYLCASSLGQNTNYGYTFGSGTRLTVV.

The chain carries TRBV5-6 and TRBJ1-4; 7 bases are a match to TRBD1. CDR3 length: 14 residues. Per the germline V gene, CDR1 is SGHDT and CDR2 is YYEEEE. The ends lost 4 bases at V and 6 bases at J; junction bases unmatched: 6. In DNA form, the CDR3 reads TGTGCCAGCAGCGAGACAGGGATCGATGAAAAACTGTTTTTT. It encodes CASSETGIDEKLFF.

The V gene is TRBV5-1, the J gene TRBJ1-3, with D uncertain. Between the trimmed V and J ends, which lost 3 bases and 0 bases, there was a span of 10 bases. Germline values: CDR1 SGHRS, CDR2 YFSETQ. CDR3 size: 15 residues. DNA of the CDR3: TGCGCCAGCAGCTACCGGGAAGGCTCTGGAAACACCATATATTTT. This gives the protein CASSYREGSGNTIYF.

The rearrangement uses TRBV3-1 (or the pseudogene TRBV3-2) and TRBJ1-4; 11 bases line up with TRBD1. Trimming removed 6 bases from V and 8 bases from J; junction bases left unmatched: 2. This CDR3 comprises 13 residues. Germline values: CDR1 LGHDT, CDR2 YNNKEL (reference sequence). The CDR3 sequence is CASRGTGGEKLFF. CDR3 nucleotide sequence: TGTGCCAGCAGGGGGACAGGGGGGGAAAAACTGTTTTTT.

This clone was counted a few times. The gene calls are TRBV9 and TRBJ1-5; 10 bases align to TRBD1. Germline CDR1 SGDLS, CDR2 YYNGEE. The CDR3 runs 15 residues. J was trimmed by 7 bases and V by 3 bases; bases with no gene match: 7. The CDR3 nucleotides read TGTGCCAGCAGCGGAGACGGGACAGGGGTACAGCCCCAGCATTTT. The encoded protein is CASSGDGTGVQPQHF. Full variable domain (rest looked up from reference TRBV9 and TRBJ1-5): DSGVTQTPKHLITATGQRVTLRCSPRSGDLSVYWYQQSLDQGLQFLIQYYNGEERAKGNILERFSAQQFPDLHSELNLSSLELGDSALYFCASSGDGTGVQPQHFGDGTRLSIL.

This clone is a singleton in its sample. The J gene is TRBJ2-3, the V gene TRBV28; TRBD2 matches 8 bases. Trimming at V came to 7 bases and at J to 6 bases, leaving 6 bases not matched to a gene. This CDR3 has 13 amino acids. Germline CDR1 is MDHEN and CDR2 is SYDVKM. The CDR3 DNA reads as TGTGCCAGCAAAACGGGGGGGGCCGATACGCAGTATTTT. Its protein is CASKTGGADTQYF.

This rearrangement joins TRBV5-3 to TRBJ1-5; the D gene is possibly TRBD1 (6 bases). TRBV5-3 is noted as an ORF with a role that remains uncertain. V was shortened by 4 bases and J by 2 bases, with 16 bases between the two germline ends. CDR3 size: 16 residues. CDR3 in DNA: TGTGCCAGAAGCACAGGACAGTTCTCTGGCAATCAGCCCCAGCATTTT. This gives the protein CARSTGQFSGNQPQHF.

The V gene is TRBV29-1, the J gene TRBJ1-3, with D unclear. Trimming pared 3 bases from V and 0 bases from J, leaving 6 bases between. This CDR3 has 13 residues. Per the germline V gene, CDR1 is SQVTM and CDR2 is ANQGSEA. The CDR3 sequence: CSVETGSGNTIYF. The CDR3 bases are TGCAGCGTTGAGACGGGCTCTGGAAACACCATATATTTT.

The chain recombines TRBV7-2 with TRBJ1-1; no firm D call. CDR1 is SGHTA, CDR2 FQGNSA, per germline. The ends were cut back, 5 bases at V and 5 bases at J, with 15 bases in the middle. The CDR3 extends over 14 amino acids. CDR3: CASSPRGRVTEAFF. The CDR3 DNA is TGTGCCAGCAGCCCCCGGGGTCGAGTGACTGAAGCTTTCTTT.

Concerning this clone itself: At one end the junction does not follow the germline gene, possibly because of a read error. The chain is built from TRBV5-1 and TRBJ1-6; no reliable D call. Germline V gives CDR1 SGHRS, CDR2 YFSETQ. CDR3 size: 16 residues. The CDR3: CASSLDPTGYDSALHF. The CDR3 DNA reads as TGCGCCAGCAGCTTGGACCCGACCGGGTATGATTCAGCCCTCCACTTT.

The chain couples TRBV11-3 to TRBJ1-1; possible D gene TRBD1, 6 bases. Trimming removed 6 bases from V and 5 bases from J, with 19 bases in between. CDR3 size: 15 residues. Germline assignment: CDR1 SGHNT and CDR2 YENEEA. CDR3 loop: CASSGGSWLGTEAFF. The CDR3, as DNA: TGTGCCAGCAGTGGGGGCTCCTGGCTGGGGACTGAAGCTTTCTTT.

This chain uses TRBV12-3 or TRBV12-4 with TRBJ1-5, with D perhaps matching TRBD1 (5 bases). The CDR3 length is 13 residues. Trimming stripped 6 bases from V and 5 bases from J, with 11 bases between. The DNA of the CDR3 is TGTGCCAGCAGCTTCAGCAGGGATCAGCCCCAGCATTTT. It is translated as CASSFSRDQPQHF.

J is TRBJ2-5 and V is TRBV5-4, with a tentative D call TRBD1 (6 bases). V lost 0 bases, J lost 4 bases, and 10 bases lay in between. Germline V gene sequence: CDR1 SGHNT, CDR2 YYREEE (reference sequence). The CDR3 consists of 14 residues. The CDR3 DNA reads TGTGCCAGCAGCTTGGTTGGGGGCGCAGAGACCCAGTACTTC. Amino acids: CASSLVGGAETQYF. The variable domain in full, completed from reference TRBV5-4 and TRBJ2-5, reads ETGVTQSPTHLIKTRGQQVTLRCSSQSGHNTVSWYQQALGQGPQFIFQYYREEENGRGNFPPRFSGLQFPNYSSELNVNALELDDSALYLCASSLVGGAETQYFGPGTRLLVL.

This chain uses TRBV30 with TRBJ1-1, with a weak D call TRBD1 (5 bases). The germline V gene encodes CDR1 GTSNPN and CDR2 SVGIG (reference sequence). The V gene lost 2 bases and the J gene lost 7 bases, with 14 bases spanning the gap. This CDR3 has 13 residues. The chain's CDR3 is CAWSPIGGVEAFF. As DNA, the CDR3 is TGTGCCTGGAGTCCAATAGGAGGGGTTGAAGCTTTCTTT.

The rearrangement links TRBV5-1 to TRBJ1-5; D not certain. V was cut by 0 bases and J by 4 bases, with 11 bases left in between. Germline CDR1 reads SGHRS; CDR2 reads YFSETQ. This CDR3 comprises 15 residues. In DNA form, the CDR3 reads TGCGCCAGCAGCTTGGATATTACCGGGAATCAGCCCCAGCATTTT. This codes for CASSLDITGNQPQHF.

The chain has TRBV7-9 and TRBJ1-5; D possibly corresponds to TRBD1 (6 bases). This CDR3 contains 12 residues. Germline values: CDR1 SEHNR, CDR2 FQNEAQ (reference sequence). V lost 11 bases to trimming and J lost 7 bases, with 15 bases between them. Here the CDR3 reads CAAQGKLQPQHF. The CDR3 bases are TGTGCCGCACAGGGTAAGTTACAGCCCCAGCATTTT.